This note documents a single T cell receptor (beta chain) sequence. Antigen: not known. The entry originates in a study of T cell responses to AZD1222 COVID-19 vaccine. Study conclusions and caveats: Every sample of the repertoires postdated the peak T cell response. An increase in Spike-specific TCR breadth and depth was observed after two AZD1222 doses.

The assay was immunoSEQ multiplex PCR, and TCRdb's table has in-frame clones only and misses some. The sample records tens of thousands of clones, 75% to 90% being singletons. CDR1 is SQVTM and CDR2 is ANQGSEA in the germline V gene. The CDR3 has 11 amino acids. V was clipped by 5 bases and J by 5 bases, with 9 bases between them. The chain joins TRBV29-1 to TRBJ2-5; D tentatively reads TRBD1 or TRBD2 (5 bases each). The specimen comprised peripheral blood, sampled 28 days after the second AZD1222 dose. The receptor was derived from an adult who received the AZD1222 COVID-19 vaccine. The CDR3 reads CSVRRGETQYF. In DNA, the CDR3 is TGCAGCGTTCGCCGGGGCGAGACCCAGTACTTC.